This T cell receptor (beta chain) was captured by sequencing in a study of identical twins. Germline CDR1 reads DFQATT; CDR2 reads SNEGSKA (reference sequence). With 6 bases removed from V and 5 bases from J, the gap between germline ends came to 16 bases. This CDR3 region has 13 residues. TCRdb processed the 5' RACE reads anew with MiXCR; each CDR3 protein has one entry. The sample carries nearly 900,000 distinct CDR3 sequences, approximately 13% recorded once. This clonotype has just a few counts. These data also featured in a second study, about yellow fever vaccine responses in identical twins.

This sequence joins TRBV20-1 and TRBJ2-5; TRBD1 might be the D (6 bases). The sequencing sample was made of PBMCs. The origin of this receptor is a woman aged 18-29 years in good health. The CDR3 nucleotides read TGCAGTGCCCTTGGACAGTCGTGGGAGACCCAGTACTTC. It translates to CSALGQSWETQYF.